These T cell receptor beta chains were read from a single sample in a study of blood T cell repertoires in COVID-19. Here immunoSEQ multiplex PCR was the method, and the copy in TCRdb shows in-frame clones only, minus some. Of roughly 190,000 clones listed, approximately 87% are singletons. The sequenced sample consisted of peripheral blood. All receptors derive from a woman aged 55-70 years with COVID-19, enrolled during active disease. The CDR3 runs from the conserved cysteine through the conserved F or W. Each record gives: CDR3 protein, J gene, V gene.

CDR3: CASSHPGAKNTEAFF; J: TRBJ1-1; V: TRBV23-1
CDR3: CSGQGVSKNIQYF; J: TRBJ2-4; V: TRBV29-1
CDR3: CASSQRTGAGTEAFF; J: TRBJ1-1; V: TRBV5-1
CDR3: CASAGTGEDGYTF; J: TRBJ1-2; V: TRBV6-5
CDR3: CASSSSGRGHEQYF; J: TRBJ2-7; V: TRBV28
CDR3: CASTAASGSGRETQYF; J: TRBJ2-5; V: TRBV7-8
CDR3: CASSSRDRIWDEQYF; J: TRBJ2-7; V: TRBV5-4
CDR3: CASSLDRGVQPQHF; J: TRBJ1-5; V: TRBV19
CDR3: CASSLLGGIPYEQYF; J: TRBJ2-7; V: TRBV7-8
CDR3: CASSSQGSNQPQHF; J: TRBJ1-5; V: TRBV9
CDR3: CASSPDLAGAGEQFF; J: TRBJ2-1; V: TRBV5-1
CDR3: CASSRSGQDGEQYF; J: TRBJ2-7; V: TRBV11-2
CDR3: CASSKNPPGTGVYEQYF; J: TRBJ2-7; V: TRBV6-2/TRBV6-3
CDR3: CASGLRRGYSNQPQHF; J: TRBJ1-5; V: TRBV12-5
CDR3: CSVSSGTGYETQYF; J: TRBJ2-5; V: TRBV29-1
CDR3: CASSLGRVDTGELFF; J: TRBJ2-2; V: TRBV11-2
CDR3: CATLTGNTIYF; J: TRBJ1-3; V: TRBV10-2
CDR3: CASSSRGLSSYEQYF; J: TRBJ2-7; V: TRBV5-4
CDR3: CASTLGGGNQPQHF; J: TRBJ1-5; V: TRBV19
CDR3: CASSPGLAGWEQYF; J: TRBJ2-7; V: TRBV7-2
CDR3: CASSFLPASGRKGIHTDTQYF; J: TRBJ2-3; V: TRBV7-3
CDR3: CASSQDYPLAGGDTQYF; J: TRBJ2-3; V: TRBV14
CDR3: CASSSQGRSGNTIYF; J: TRBJ1-3; V: TRBV5-1
CDR3: CASSLLGVYNSPLHF; J: TRBJ1-6; V: TRBV5-4
CDR3: CASSRGQGNEKLFF; J: TRBJ1-4; V: TRBV7-9
CDR3: CASRPSRLGGNQPQHF; J: TRBJ1-5; V: TRBV2
CDR3: CASSLTGNEKLFF; J: TRBJ1-4; V: TRBV7-2
CDR3: CAISVRTDQPQHF; J: TRBJ1-5; V: TRBV10-3
CDR3: CASSIGRNIGNTIYF; J: TRBJ1-3; V: TRBV19
CDR3: CASSQDGYRSSYEQYF; J: TRBJ2-7; V: TRBV4-3
CDR3: CASRLEGNPKNIQYF; J: TRBJ2-4; V: TRBV28
CDR3: CASSSGTDQPQHF; J: TRBJ1-5; V: TRBV18
CDR3: CASSPGGSGEKLFF; J: TRBJ1-4; V: TRBV28
CDR3: CATRTGGYSNQPQHF; J: TRBJ1-5; V: TRBV19